This TCR beta chain was recorded in a study of T-cell memory formation after mild COVID-19. CDR3 length: 12 amino acids. V shed 6 bases and J shed 4 bases, with 9 bases lying between them. This clonotype was recorded at least ten times. From the 5' RACE reads, TCRdb called clonotypes with MiXCR, one entry per CDR3 protein. This table has about 360,000 distinct CDR3 sequences, around 14% appearing once. Source material: PBMCs or a T cell subset sorted from them (not recorded which). This chain links TRBV12-3 or TRBV12-4 with TRBJ1-2, with a possible D match to TRBD1 (6 bases). This TCR was recovered from a man between 18 and 29 years old who had mild COVID-19 (a few samples of this study predate the infection). Cell type and time point are not known. Here the CDR3 DNA reads TGTGCCAGCAGGGAACAGGGCTATGGCTACACCTTC. Amino acids: CASREQGYGYTF.